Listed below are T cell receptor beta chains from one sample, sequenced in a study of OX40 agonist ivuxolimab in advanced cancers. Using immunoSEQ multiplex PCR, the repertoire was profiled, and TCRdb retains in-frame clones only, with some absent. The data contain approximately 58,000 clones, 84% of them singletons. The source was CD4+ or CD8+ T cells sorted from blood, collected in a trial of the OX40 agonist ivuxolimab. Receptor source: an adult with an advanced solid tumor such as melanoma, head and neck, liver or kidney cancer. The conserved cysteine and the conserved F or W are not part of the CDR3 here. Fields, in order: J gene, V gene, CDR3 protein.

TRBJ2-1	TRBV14	ASSQGTSGLNEQF
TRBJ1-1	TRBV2	ASSPGFTEAF
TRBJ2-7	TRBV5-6	ASSEQGPPYEQY
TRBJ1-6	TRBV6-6	ASTPGQGFSSPLH
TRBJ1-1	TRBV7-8	ASSRDRRFRPEAF
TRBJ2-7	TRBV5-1	ASARSGYEQY
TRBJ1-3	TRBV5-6	ASSSSFSGNTIY
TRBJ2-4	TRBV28	ASSGTDFLAKNIQY
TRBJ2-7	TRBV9	ASSVGGQGSEQY
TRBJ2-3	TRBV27	ASSSPLAGYTDTQY
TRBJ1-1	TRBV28	ASSLVPPRTEAF
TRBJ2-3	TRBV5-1	ASSLRLAGSTDTQY
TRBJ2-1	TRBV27	ASSPAWNPYNEQF
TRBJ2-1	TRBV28	ASSPAGLPGGNEQF
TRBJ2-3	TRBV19	ASRRAGGGTDTQY